These 29 T cell receptor beta chains were all obtained from the same sample, sequenced in a study of T cells in Graves' hyperthyroidism and ophthalmopathy. Researchers took RNA transcripts and amplified the TCR beta CDR3 regions from them. The HTBI primer set was used in a first-round RT-PCR of the TCR CDR3. MiXCR was run by TCRdb on the multiplex PCR reads, yielding one entry per CDR3 protein. The sample includes fewer than 400,000 distinct CDR3 sequences, roughly 14% of them seen just once. Sequences were obtained from blood. Receptors were obtained from a young woman with Graves' hyperthyroidism that later progressed to Graves' ophthalmopathy.

Turning to this clonotype: A much larger clone is a single base away; this may be a read error. The chain is built from TRBV5-1 and TRBJ2-7, with 11 bases aligning to TRBD2. The CDR3 has 15 amino acids. Germline lookup yields CDR1 SGHRS and CDR2 YFSETQ. Here the CDR3 DNA reads TGCGCCAGCGGCTTGGGTGGGACTAGCGGCTACGAGCAGTACTTC. Protein sequence: CASGLGGTSGYEQYF. Drawing the rest from reference TRBV5-1 and TRBJ2-7, the complete variable domain is KAGVTQTPRYLIKTRGQQVTLSCSPISGHRSVSWYQQTPGQGLQFLFEYFSETQRNKGNFPGRFSGRQFSNSRSEMNVSTLELGDSALYLCASGLGGTSGYEQYFGPGTRLTVT.

The table lists this clonotype with a few counts. The chain is built from TRBV3-1 and TRBJ2-7, with 10 bases identical to TRBD2. Germline CDR1 LGHDT, CDR2 YNNKEL (reference sequence). The CDR3 has 15 residues. V shed 3 bases, J shed 2 bases, and the junction held 4 bases outside the gene matches. The DNA of the CDR3 is TGTGCCAGCAGCCATTGGACTAGCGGTGCCTACGAGCAGTACTTC. Translation: CASSHWTSGAYEQYF.

This clonotype was picked up many times. V gene TRBV27 combines with J gene TRBJ2-7; 9 nucleotides align to TRBD1. V lost 5 bases to trimming and J lost 6 bases; unmatched junction nucleotides: 8. The CDR3 spans 14 residues. CDR1 and CDR2 (germline): MNHEY, SMNVEV (reference sequence). As DNA, the CDR3 is TGTGCCAGCAGTGGCCGGGACAGGGTCAGCGAGCAGTACTTC. It codes for CASSGRDRVSEQYF.

A few counts support this clonotype. At one end, the junction sequence differs from germline, possibly due to a read error. The J gene is TRBJ2-1, the V gene TRBV14; TRBD2 aligns across 10 bases. The CDR3 has 15 amino acids. Germline loops: CDR1 SGHDN, CDR2 FVKESK. The chain's CDR3 is CAGSQISSGSNEQFF. CDR3 DNA: TGTGCCGGCAGCCAAATTTCTAGCGGGAGTAATGAGCAGTTCTTC.

This clonotype has a count of ten or more. The V and J genes are TRBV11-1 and TRBJ2-2, with 9 bases lining up with TRBD2. CDR3 length: 18 amino acids. CDR1 and CDR2 (germline): SGHAT, FQDESV (reference sequence). Trimming at V came to 1 base and at J to 6 bases, leaving 12 bases not matched to a gene. DNA for the CDR3: TGTGCCAGCAGCTTAGGACTAGTTGGACTAGCGTTTGCCGGGGAGCTGTTTTTT. This codes for CASSLGLVGLAFAGELFF.

This clonotype was counted only a few times. The V gene is TRBV5-1, the J gene TRBJ2-1, with D tentatively TRBD2 (6 bases). Germline CDR1 and CDR2: SGHRS and YFSETQ. V was clipped by 0 bases and J by 4 bases, with 17 bases between them. CDR3 size: 17 residues. The CDR3 sequence: CASSLVGSAEGYNEQFF. CDR3 DNA: TGCGCCAGCAGCTTGGTTGGTAGTGCGGAGGGTTACAATGAGCAGTTCTTC.

This clonotype was recorded at least ten times. V usage is TRBV6-1 and J usage is TRBJ2-1; D is unclear. The CDR3 contains 13 residues. The ends were cut back, 9 bases at V and 0 bases at J, with 9 bases in the middle. Per the germline V gene, CDR1 is MNHNS and CDR2 is SASEGT. The CDR3 sequence is CASDSDSYNEQFF. The DNA of the CDR3 is TGTGCCAGTGATAGTGACTCCTACAATGAGCAGTTCTTC.

On this clonotype itself: One end of the junction fails to match germline, which may point to a read error. This chain links TRBV12-3 or TRBV12-4 with TRBJ2-1; D is possibly TRBD2 (5 bases). The CDR3 totals 11 residues. The CDR3 DNA is TGTGCCAGTCTAGCTTACAATGAGCAGTCCTTC. Translating it yields CASLAYNEQSF.

The gene calls are TRBV5-1 and TRBJ2-5; no definite D call. CDR1 and CDR2 (germline): SGHRS, YFSETQ. This CDR3 region has 13 residues. V was pared by 0 bases and J by 6 bases, with 9 bases between. CDR3 sequence reads: CASSLDGQQTQYF. CDR3 sequence (DNA): TGCGCCAGCAGCTTGGACGGGCAACAGACCCAGTACTTC.

At least ten counts were recorded for this clonotype. The rearrangement uses TRBV27 and TRBJ2-7, with D possibly called TRBD1 or TRBD2 (5 bases each). Trimming cost V 6 bases and J 2 bases, with 23 bases left between them. This CDR3 contains 17 residues. Germline V gene data show CDR1 as MNHEY and CDR2 as SMNVEV (reference sequence). The CDR3 DNA is TGTGCCAGCAGCCGAAGCGTCGGGGCAGGAGCCGCCTACGAGCAGTACTTC. It translates to CASSRSVGAGAAYEQYF.

This clonotype was counted at least ten times. The chain carries TRBV20-1 and TRBJ2-7; D gene unclear. CDR1 is DFQATT, CDR2 SNEGSKA, per germline (reference sequence). This CDR3 comprises 16 residues. Between the trimmed V and J ends, which lost 5 bases and 5 bases, there was a span of 25 bases. The CDR3 sequence: CSAPRPADRSSDEQYF. As DNA, the CDR3 is TGCAGTGCTCCGCGCCCCGCTGACCGGTCCAGCGACGAGCAGTACTTC.

This clonotype was counted a few times. The rearrangement uses TRBV7-9 and TRBJ2-2; no definite D call. The germline gives CDR1 SEHNR, CDR2 FQNEAQ (reference sequence). V was clipped by 5 bases and J by 1 base, with 8 bases between them. This CDR3 is 14 amino acids long. CDR3 protein: CASSPPENTGELFF. CDR3 nucleotide sequence: TGTGCCAGCAGCCCGCCAGAGAACACCGGGGAGCTGTTTTTT.

The rearrangement uses TRBV7-9 and TRBJ2-7; D is possibly TRBD1 (5 bases). The CDR3 totals 12 residues. The V gene's germline CDR1 is SEHNR and CDR2 FQNEAQ (reference sequence). The V and J ends lost 1 base and 8 bases respectively, with 9 bases between them. DNA of the CDR3: TGTGCCAGCAGCTTAGAGGGGCGGAAGCAGTACTTC. Residues: CASSLEGRKQYF.

In its sample, this clonotype was seen many times. This chain links TRBV7-9 with TRBJ2-5; no firm D call. Germline V lookup: CDR1 SEHNR, CDR2 FQNEAQ (reference sequence). Trimming removed 1 base at V and 3 bases at J, with 12 bases between. The CDR3 is 15 amino acids. The CDR3 loop is CASSLGSRQEETQYF. CDR3 nucleotide sequence: TGTGCCAGCAGCTTAGGGAGCCGGCAAGAAGAGACCCAGTACTTC.

This clonotype was found many times. V is TRBV6-2 or TRBV6-3 and J is TRBJ1-1, with D perhaps TRBD1 (5 bases). The V gene lost 3 bases and the J gene lost 3 bases, with 8 bases spanning the gap. This CDR3 contains 13 residues. Germline V lookup: CDR1 MNHEY, CDR2 SVGEGT. The chain's CDR3 is CASSYKGDTEAFF. The CDR3 bases are TGTGCCAGCAGTTATAAAGGGGACACTGAAGCTTTCTTT.

This clonotype was detected many times. This rearrangement joins TRBV28 to TRBJ2-3; 9 bases are a match to TRBD1. J gave up 3 bases and V 2 bases, and 3 bases lay outside the gene matches. Germline values: CDR1 MDHEN, CDR2 SYDVKM. The CDR3 spans 15 residues. In DNA, the CDR3 is TGTGCCAGCAGTTTAGAGGGACAGGGAACAGATACGCAGTATTTT. Translating gives CASSLEGQGTDTQYF.

Regarding this clonotype: A much larger clone lies one base from this, so it may be a read error. V usage is TRBV3-1 and J usage is TRBJ1-2; no reliable D call. The germline V gene has CDR1 LGHDT and CDR2 YNNKEL (reference sequence). CDR3 length equals 14 residues. The CDR3 DNA is TGTGCCAGCAGCCAAGACGGAAGGAGCTATGGCTGCACCTTC. Protein product: CASSQDGRSYGCTF. Filled out from reference TRBV3-1 and TRBJ1-2, the complete variable domain reads DTAVSQTPKYLVTQMGNDKSIKCEQNLGHDTMYWYKQDSKKFLKIMFSYNNKELIINETVPNRFSPKSPDKAHLNLHINSLELGDSAVYFCASSQDGRSYGCTFGSGTRLTVV.

The sample holds many counts of this clonotype. The gene calls are TRBV15 and TRBJ2-1, with D uncertain. Trimming took 5 bases from V and 0 from J, leaving 11 bases between them. Germline lookup yields CDR1 LNHNV and CDR2 YYDKDF (reference sequence). The CDR3 has 15 residues. This CDR3 reads CATSLATVSYNEQFF. The DNA of the CDR3 is TGTGCCACCAGCCTGGCGACGGTCTCCTACAATGAGCAGTTCTTC.

At least ten counts were recorded for this clonotype. V is TRBV19 and J is TRBJ1-5; D is undetermined. Trimming pared 6 bases from V and 12 bases from J, leaving 24 bases between. The germline V gene encodes CDR1 LNHDA and CDR2 SQIVND (reference sequence). The CDR3 is 15 residues long. Here the CDR3 reads CASSFASFVDGNQHF. CDR3 DNA: TGTGCCAGTAGCTTCGCGTCATTCGTCGACGGGAACCAGCATTTT.

The chain has TRBV7-8 and TRBJ2-1; maybe TRBD1 (5 bases). V was pared by 2 bases and J by 10 bases, with 18 bases between. CDR1 SGHVS and CDR2 FQNEAQ come from the germline V gene. CDR3 length equals 15 residues. Here the CDR3 DNA reads TGTGCCAGCAGCTTATCAGACCTTAGGGGTGGCGAGCAGTTCTTC. Translation: CASSLSDLRGGEQFF.

The chain recombines TRBV27 with TRBJ1-5, with TRBD1 as a possible D gene (6 bases). The V end was cut by 2 bases, the J end by 0 bases, with 11 bases between. CDR3 length: 16 amino acids. CDR1 MNHEY and CDR2 SMNVEV come from the germline V gene (reference sequence). The DNA for the CDR3 is TGTGCCAGCAGTTTAAGGGGGGGCTCTAGCAATCAGCCCCAGCATTTT. This codes for CASSLRGGSSNQPQHF.

This rearrangement joins TRBV20-1 to TRBJ2-3; TRBD1 agrees at 9 bases. The ends lost 4 bases at V and 2 bases at J; junction bases unmatched: 10. The CDR3 covers 16 residues. Germline CDR1 and CDR2: DFQATT and SNEGSKA (reference sequence). The CDR3 region is CSANIEGTGNTDTQYF. CDR3 nucleotides: TGCAGTGCTAATATAGAAGGGACAGGGAACACAGATACGCAGTATTTT.

The chain carries TRBV7-9 and TRBJ1-4, with D maybe TRBD1 (6 bases). Germline V gene sequence: CDR1 SEHNR, CDR2 FQNEAQ (reference sequence). With 5 bases removed from V and 7 bases from J, the gap between germline ends came to 20 bases. The CDR3 is 16 residues long. Here the CDR3 reads CASSLPPLQGSEKLFF. CDR3 DNA: TGTGCCAGCAGCCTACCCCCATTACAGGGTTCTGAAAAACTGTTTTTT.

This clonotype was detected ten times or more. This chain's CDR3 is CASSYFGTGGFVEQFF. DNA of the CDR3: TGTGCCAGCAGTTACTTTGGGACAGGGGGTTTTGTTGAGCAGTTCTTC. The chain combines TRBV6-2 or TRBV6-3 with TRBJ2-1, with 11 bases aligning to TRBD1. The V gene's germline CDR1 is MNHEY and CDR2 SVGEGT. This CDR3 has 16 amino acids. The V segment lost 1 base and the J segment 9 bases; nucleotides outside the gene matches: 8.

This clonotype has at least ten counts. The genes are TRBV10-3 and TRBJ2-3; 8 bases align to TRBD2. CDR3 length: 12 residues. V shed 8 bases and J 4 bases; nucleotides not matched to a gene: 2. Per the germline V gene, CDR1 is ENHRY and CDR2 is SYGVKD. CDR3 DNA sequence: TGTGCCATCGGGACTAGTGCAGATACGCAGTATTTT. Amino acids: CAIGTSADTQYF.

This clonotype was seen more than once but under ten times. The chain couples TRBV5-1 to TRBJ1-1; D unresolved. The germline V and J ends were trimmed by 4 bases and 7 bases, with 20 bases remaining between them. CDR3 length: 15 amino acids. CDR1 is SGHRS, CDR2 YFSETQ, per germline. The CDR3 DNA sequence: TGCGCCAGCAGCCCCGAGGGAAAGCCACGGGGTGAAGCTTTCTTT. It codes for CASSPEGKPRGEAFF.

This clonotype was recorded many times. This chain connects TRBV28 to TRBJ2-3; D perhaps matches TRBD2 (5 bases). The V gene lost 6 bases and the J gene lost 1 base, with 5 bases spanning the gap. This CDR3 comprises 12 residues. CDR1 and CDR2 (germline): MDHEN, SYDVKM. The CDR3 DNA is TGTGCCAGCAGGCGGGGCACAGATACGCAGTATTTT. Its translation: CASRRGTDTQYF.

This clonotype was seen a handful of times. The chain carries TRBV7-2 and TRBJ1-6; 7 nucleotides align to TRBD1. The J segment lost 6 bases and the V segment lost 5 bases, leaving 4 bases of the junction unmatched. The germline V gene has CDR1 SGHTA and CDR2 FQGNSA. CDR3 length: 14 residues. The CDR3 is CASSLGQLNSPLHF. For the CDR3, the DNA is TGTGCCAGCAGCCTGGGACAGCTTAATTCACCCCTCCACTTT.

This clonotype occurred a few times. The rearrangement uses TRBV5-4 and TRBJ2-1, with D possibly matching TRBD2 (5 bases). The CDR3 spans 14 residues. Deletions cut 3 bases from V and 1 base from J, with 8 bases between. CDR1 SGHNT and CDR2 YYREEE come from the germline V gene (reference sequence). The CDR3 spells CASSSRVSYNEQFF. DNA of the CDR3: TGTGCCAGCAGCTCGAGGGTTTCCTACAATGAGCAGTTCTTC.